This T cell receptor (beta chain) was found in a study of blood T cell repertoires in COVID-19. Across the study: Italy, Spain and the United States were the sources of the convalescent and acute COVID-19 samples. Nucleic acid was either cDNA or gDNA, and it came from T cells, B-cell-depleted T cells, or PBMCs.

This clone came up a few times. Original handling: Nucleated cell number was recorded as an estimate derived from reference gene primer amplification. TCRdb's copy holds only in-frame clones and misses some; the assay was immunoSEQ multiplex PCR. V and J calls and clone size are those listed in that table; D and trimming were worked out from the DNA. Of under 300,000 clones listed, 82% are singletons. V was trimmed by 7 bases and J by 0 bases, leaving 15 bases between them. The CDR3 runs 15 residues. Looked up from germline, CDR1 is SEHNR and CDR2 is FQNEAQ (reference sequence). The sample comprised peripheral blood. This TCR was recovered from a woman under 30 with acute or convalescent COVID-19. V gene TRBV7-9 combines with J gene TRBJ1-1, with D possibly being TRBD1 (6 bases). The CDR3: CASTTRGGMNTEAFF. CDR3 nucleotide sequence: TGTGCCAGCACCACGCGGGGGGGCATGAACACTGAAGCTTTCTTT.